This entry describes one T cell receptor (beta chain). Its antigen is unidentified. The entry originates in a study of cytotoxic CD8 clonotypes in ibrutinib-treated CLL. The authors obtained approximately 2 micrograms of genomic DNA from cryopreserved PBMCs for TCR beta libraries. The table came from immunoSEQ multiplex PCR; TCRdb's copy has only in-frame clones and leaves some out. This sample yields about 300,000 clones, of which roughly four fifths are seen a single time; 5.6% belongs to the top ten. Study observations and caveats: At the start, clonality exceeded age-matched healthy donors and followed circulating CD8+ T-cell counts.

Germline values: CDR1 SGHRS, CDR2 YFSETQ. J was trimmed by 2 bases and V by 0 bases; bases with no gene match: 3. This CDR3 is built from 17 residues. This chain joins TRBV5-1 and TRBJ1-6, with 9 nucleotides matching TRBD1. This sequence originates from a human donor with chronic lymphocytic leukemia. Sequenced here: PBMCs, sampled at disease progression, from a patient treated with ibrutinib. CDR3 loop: CASSLGDRVAYNSPLHF. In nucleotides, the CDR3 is TGCGCCAGCAGCTTGGGGGACAGGGTGGCCTATAATTCACCCCTCCACTTT.